This note documents a single T cell receptor beta chain sequence. Per the original data handling: Quantification of nucleated cells was approximated via reference gene primer amplification. Sequencing was performed with immunoSEQ multiplex PCR; in TCRdb, only in-frame clones are kept and a portion is missing. V, J and clone size derive from that table, while D and trimming were established from the DNA sequence. The sample has 10,000 to 15,000 clones, 65% to 80% seen once. CDR3 length equals 16 residues. Germline V lookup: CDR1 MNHEY, CDR2 SVGEGT. V was clipped by 5 bases and J by 2 bases, with 18 bases between them. The data belong to a study of blood T cell repertoires in COVID-19. Study-level information: Donors in the United States, Italy and Spain gave samples during acute or convalescent COVID-19. Sources were T cells, B-cell-depleted T cells, or PBMCs; the material itself was cDNA or gDNA.

While infection was still active, Seattle patients were enrolled and then followed longitudinally. This TCR was sampled from a man in his fifties or sixties with COVID-19, enrolled during active disease. The sequenced material came from peripheral blood. V gene TRBV6-2 or TRBV6-3 combines with J gene TRBJ1-2; perhaps TRBD1 as D (6 bases). For the CDR3, the DNA is TGTGCCAGCAGTCAATCTTCGACAGGACAGAACTATGGCTACACCTTC. Translating gives CASSQSSTGQNYGYTF.